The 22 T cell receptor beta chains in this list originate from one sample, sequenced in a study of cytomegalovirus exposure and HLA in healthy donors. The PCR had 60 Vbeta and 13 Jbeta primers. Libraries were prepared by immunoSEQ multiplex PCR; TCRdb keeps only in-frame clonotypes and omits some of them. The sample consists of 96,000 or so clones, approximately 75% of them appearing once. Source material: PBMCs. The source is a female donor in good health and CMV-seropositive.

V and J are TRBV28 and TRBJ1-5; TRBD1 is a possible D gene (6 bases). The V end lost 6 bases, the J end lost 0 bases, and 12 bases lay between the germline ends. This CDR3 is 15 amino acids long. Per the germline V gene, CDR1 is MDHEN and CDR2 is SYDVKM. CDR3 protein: CASRGAGHSNQPQHF. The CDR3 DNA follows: TGTGCCAGCAGGGGAGCGGGACATAGCAATCAGCCCCAGCATTTT.

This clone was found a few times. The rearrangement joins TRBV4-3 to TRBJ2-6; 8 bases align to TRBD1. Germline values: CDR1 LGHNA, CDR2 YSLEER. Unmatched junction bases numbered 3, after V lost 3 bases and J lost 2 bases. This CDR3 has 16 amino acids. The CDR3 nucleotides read TGCGCCAGCAGCCAGGAGGGACAGGCTGGGGCCAACGTCCTGACTTTC. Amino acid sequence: CASSQEGQAGANVLTF.

The CDR3 here is CASSLMSGGGKETQYF. For the CDR3, the DNA is TGTGCCAGCAGCTTGATGAGCGGGGGAGGGAAAGAGACCCAGTACTTC. This chain links TRBV5-4 with TRBJ2-5, with 8 bases that match TRBD2. V lost 1 base and J lost 3; bases outside the gene matches: 8. Germline V gene data show CDR1 as SGHNT and CDR2 as YYREEE (reference sequence). The CDR3 covers 16 residues.

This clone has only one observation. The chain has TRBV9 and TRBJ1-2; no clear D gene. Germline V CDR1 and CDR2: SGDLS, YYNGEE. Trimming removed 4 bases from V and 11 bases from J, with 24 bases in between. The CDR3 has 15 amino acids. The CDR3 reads CASSPRGLGSDFYTF. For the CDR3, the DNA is TGTGCCAGCAGCCCCCGAGGTCTCGGGTCAGATTTTTACACCTTC. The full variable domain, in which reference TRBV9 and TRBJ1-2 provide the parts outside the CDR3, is DSGVTQTPKHLITATGQRVTLRCSPRSGDLSVYWYQQSLDQGLQFLIQYYNGEERAKGNILERFSAQQFPDLHSELNLSSLELGDSALYFCASSPRGLGSDFYTFGSGTRLTVV.

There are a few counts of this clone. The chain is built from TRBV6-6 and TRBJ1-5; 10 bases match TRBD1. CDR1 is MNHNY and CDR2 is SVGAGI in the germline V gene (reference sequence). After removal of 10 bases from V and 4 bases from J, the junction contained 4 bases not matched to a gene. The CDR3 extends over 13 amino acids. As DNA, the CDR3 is TGTGCCACCAGGGACAGGGGAAATCAGCCCCAGCATTTT. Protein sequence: CATRDRGNQPQHF.

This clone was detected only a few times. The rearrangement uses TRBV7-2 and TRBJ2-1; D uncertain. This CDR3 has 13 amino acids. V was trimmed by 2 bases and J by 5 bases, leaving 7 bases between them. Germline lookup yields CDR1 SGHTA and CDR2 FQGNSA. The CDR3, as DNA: TGTGCCAGCAGCTTAATCAGTAACAATGAGCAGTTCTTC. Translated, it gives CASSLISNNEQFF.

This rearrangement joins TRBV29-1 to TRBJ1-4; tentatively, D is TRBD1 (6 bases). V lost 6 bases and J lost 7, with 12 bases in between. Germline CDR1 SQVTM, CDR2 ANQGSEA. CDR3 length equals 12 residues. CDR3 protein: CSVTTGPEKLFF. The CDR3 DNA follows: TGCAGCGTGACCACAGGGCCTGAAAAACTGTTTTTT.

The CDR3 DNA reads as TGTGCCAGCAGCCCGATAGCGTACGAGCAGTACTTC. Translation gives CASSPIAYEQYF. The V gene is TRBV5-8, the J gene TRBJ2-7; D may be TRBD2 (5 bases). Germline CDR1 SGHTS, CDR2 YDEGEE. V lost 4 bases to trimming and J lost 4 bases, with 9 bases between them. The CDR3 has 12 amino acids.

Here the CDR3 reads CSVDFISRRGHEQYF. Here the CDR3 DNA reads TGCAGCGTTGATTTTATCTCCCGCAGGGGCCACGAGCAGTACTTC. The chain carries TRBV29-1 and TRBJ2-7; D may be TRBD1 (6 bases). Trimming shortened V by 3 bases and J by 5 bases, and 20 bases separated the two germline ends. The CDR3 is 15 amino acids. CDR1 and CDR2 (germline): SQVTM, ANQGSEA.

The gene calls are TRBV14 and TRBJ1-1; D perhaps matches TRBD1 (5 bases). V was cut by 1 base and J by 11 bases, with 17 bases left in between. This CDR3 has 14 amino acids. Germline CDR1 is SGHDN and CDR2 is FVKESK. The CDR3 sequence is CASSQGAHPGYAFF. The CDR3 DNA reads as TGTGCCAGCAGCCAAGGGGCCCATCCAGGGTATGCTTTCTTT.

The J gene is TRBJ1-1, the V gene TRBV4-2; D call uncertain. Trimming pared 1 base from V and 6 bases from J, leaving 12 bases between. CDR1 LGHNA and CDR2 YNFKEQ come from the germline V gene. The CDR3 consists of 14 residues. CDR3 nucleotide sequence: TGTGCCAGCAGCCAAGCTTGGAGGCTCTCTGAAGCTTTCTTT. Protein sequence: CASSQAWRLSEAFF.

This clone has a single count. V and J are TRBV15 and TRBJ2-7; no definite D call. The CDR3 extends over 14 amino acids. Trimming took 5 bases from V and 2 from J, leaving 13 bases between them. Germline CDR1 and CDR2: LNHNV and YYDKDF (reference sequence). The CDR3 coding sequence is TGTGCCACCAGCGGTGGTACTAACCCCTACGAGCAGTACTTC. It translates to CATSGGTNPYEQYF.

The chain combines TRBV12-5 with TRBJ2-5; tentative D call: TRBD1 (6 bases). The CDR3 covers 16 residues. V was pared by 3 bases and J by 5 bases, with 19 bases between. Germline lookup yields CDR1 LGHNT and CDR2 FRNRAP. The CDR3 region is CASGFFDPQRGETQYF. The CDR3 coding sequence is TGTGCTAGTGGTTTTTTTGATCCTCAGAGGGGGGAGACCCAGTACTTC.

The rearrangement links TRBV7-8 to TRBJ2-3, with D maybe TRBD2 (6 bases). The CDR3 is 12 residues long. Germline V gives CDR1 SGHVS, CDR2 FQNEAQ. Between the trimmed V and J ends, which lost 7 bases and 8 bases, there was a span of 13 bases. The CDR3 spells CASTILGGTQYF. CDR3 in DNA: TGTGCCAGCACCATTCTCGGGGGTACGCAGTATTTT.

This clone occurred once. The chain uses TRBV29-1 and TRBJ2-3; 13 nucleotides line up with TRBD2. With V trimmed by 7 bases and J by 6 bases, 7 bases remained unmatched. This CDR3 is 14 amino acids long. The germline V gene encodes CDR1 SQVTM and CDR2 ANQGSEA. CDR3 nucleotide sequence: TGCAGCGGTACTAGCGGGGGGGCGGCGGATACGCAGTATTTT. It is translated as CSGTSGGAADTQYF.

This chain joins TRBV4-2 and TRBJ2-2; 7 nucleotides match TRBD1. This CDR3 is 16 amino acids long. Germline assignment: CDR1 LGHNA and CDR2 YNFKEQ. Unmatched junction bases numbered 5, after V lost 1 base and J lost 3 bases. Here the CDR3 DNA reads TGTGCCAGCAGCCAAGCATGGCAGGGGGACACCGGGGAGCTGTTTTTT. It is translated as CASSQAWQGDTGELFF.

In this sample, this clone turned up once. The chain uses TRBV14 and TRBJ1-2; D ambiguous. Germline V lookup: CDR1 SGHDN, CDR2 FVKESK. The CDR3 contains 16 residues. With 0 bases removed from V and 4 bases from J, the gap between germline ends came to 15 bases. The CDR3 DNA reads TGTGCCAGCAGCCAAGATCTCTACGGGATCCCCTATGGCTACACCTTC. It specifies CASSQDLYGIPYGYTF.

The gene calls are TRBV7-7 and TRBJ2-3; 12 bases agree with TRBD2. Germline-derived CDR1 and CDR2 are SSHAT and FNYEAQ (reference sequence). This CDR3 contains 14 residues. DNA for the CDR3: TGTGCTAGTTCGACTAGCGGGAGTCCGGATACGCAGTATTTT. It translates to CASSTSGSPDTQYF.

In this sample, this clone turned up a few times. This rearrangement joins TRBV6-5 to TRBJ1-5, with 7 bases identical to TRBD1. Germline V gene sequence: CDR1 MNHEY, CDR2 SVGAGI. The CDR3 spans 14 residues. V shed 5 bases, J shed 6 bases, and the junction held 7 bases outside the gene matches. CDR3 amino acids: CASSDDRASQPQHF. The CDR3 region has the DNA TGTGCCAGCAGTGACGACAGGGCGTCTCAGCCCCAGCATTTT.

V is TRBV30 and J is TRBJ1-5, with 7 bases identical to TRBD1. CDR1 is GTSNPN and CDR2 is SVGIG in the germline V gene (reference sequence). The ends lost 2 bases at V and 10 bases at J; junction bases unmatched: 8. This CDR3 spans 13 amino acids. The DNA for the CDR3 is TGTGCCTGGAGTAAAGGTGGGGACAGCCCCCAGCATTTT. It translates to CAWSKGGDSPQHF. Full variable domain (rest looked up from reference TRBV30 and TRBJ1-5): SQTIHQWPATLVQPVGSPLSLECTVEGTSNPNLYWYRQAAGRGLQLLFYSVGIGQISSEVPQNLSASRPQDRQFILSSKKLLLSDSGFYLCAWSKGGDSPQHFGDGTRLSIL.

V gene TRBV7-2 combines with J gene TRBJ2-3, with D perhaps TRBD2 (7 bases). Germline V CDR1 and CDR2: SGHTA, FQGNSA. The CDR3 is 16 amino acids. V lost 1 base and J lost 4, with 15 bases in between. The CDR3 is CASSLGGGRVPDTQYF. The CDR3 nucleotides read TGTGCCAGCAGCTTAGGGGGGGGCCGAGTCCCAGATACGCAGTATTTT.

The CDR3 spells CASSLEGVLGQYF. CDR3 nucleotides: TGTGCCAGCAGCTTAGAAGGGGTTTTGGGGCAGTACTTC. The chain employs TRBV7-2 and TRBJ2-7, with D tentatively TRBD1 (5 bases). V gave up 1 base and J gave up 9 bases, with 13 bases separating them. This CDR3 has 13 residues. The germline CDR1 and CDR2 sequences are SGHTA and FQGNSA.